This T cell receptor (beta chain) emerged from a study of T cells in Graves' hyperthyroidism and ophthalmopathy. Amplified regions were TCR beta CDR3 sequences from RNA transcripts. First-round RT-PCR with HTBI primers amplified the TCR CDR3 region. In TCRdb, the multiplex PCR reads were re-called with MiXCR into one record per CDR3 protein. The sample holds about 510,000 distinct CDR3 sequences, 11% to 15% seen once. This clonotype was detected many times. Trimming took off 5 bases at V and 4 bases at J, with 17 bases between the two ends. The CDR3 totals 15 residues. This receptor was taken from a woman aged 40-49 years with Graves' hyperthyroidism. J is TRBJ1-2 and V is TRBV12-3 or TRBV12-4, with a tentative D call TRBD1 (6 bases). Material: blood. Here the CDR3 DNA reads TGTGCCAGCAGTCCCCGGACAGACTACCCCTATGGCTACACCTTC. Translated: CASSPRTDYPYGYTF.